This is a list of T cell receptor beta chains from one sample in a study of CD8 T cells in Susac syndrome. TCRdb processed the immunoSEQ multiplex PCR reads anew with MiXCR; each CDR3 protein has one entry. Found here are tens of thousands of distinct CDR3 sequences, around 94% of them singletons; the top ten hold 0.2%. Sequences were obtained from CD8+ T cells from PBMCs. The receptors originated from a human donor in good health. CDR3s include the opening cysteine and the closing phenylalanine or tryptophan. D genes are given only for firm matches. For some rows the clone size is stated as once, few or many, or as a class when expanded; others skip it.

v_gene	d_gene	abundance	j_gene	CDR3aa	CDR3nt
TRBV7-9	-	once	TRBJ1-2	CASSQDQSGYTF	TGTGCCAGCAGCCAGGATCAGAGTGGCTACACCTTC
TRBV4-1	-	-	TRBJ2-2	CASSPPTGELFF	TGCGCCAGCAGCCCTCCGACCGGGGAGCTGTTTTTT
TRBV5-4	TRBD1	-	TRBJ2-1	CASSFRGKRNEQFF	TGTGCCAGCAGCTTCAGGGGGAAGAGGAATGAGCAGTTCTTC
TRBV29-1	TRBD1	-	TRBJ2-7	CSVVAGGYEQYF	TGCAGCGTTGTGGCAGGGGGATACGAGCAGTACTTC
TRBV12-3/TRBV12-4	-	-	TRBJ1-5	CASSLRQALGPQHF	TGTGCCAGCAGTTTAAGACAGGCGTTGGGTCCCCAGCATTTT
TRBV27	-	-	TRBJ1-6	CASSILNSPLHF	TGTGCCAGCAGTATCCTAAATTCACCCCTCCACTTT
TRBV7-3	-	once	TRBJ2-7	CASSYGGGDYEQYF	TGTGCCAGCTCCTACGGAGGGGGCGATTACGAGCAGTACTTC
TRBV7-3	-	-	TRBJ2-3	CASSAGAGRGTDTQYF	TGTGCCAGCAGCGCCGGCGCGGGGCGGGGCACAGATACGCAGTATTTT
TRBV7-8	-	-	TRBJ2-5	CASSLVGGAGETQYF	TGTGCCAGCAGCTTAGTGGGGGGGGCAGGGGAGACCCAGTACTTC
TRBV6-6	TRBD1	-	TRBJ1-2	CASSPTGEVGGYTF	TGTGCCAGCAGTCCCACAGGGGAAGTGGGCGGCTACACCTTC
TRBV3-1	-	-	TRBJ1-4	CASSQDRGIGEKLFF	TGTGCCAGCAGCCAAGATCGGGGGATCGGGGAAAAACTGTTTTTT
TRBV7-2	TRBD1	-	TRBJ1-1	CASSFSGTGEAFF	TGTGCCAGCAGCTTTTCGGGGACAGGTGAAGCTTTCTTT
TRBV6-5	-	-	TRBJ1-1	CASSHQGGTEAFF	TGTGCCAGCAGCCATCAAGGAGGTACTGAAGCTTTCTTT
TRBV11-3	TRBD1	-	TRBJ2-2	CASSSETGPNTGELFF	TGTGCCAGCAGCTCGGAGACAGGGCCGAACACCGGGGAGCTGTTTTTT
TRBV4-3	TRBD1	-	TRBJ2-7	CASSQDARGQGANEQYF	TGCGCCAGCAGCCAAGATGCGAGGGGACAGGGGGCTAACGAGCAGTACTTC
TRBV15	-	-	TRBJ2-7	CATSVGINYEQYF	TGTGCCACCAGTGTAGGGATAAACTACGAGCAGTACTTC
TRBV5-1	-	-	TRBJ1-5	CASSWSGWGNQPQHF	TGCGCCAGCAGCTGGTCGGGCTGGGGCAATCAGCCCCAGCATTTT
TRBV4-3	-	-	TRBJ2-7	CASSQGRVGYEQYF	TGCGCCAGCAGCCAAGGGCGGGTGGGCTACGAGCAGTACTTC
TRBV20-1	TRBD2	-	TRBJ2-4	CSAALAGGGNIQYF	TGCAGTGCTGCCTTAGCGGGGGGTGGAAACATTCAGTACTTC
TRBV7-9	-	-	TRBJ2-7	CASSPRTQVEQYF	TGTGCCAGCAGCCCGAGGACTCAAGTCGAGCAGTACTTC
TRBV5-6	TRBD1	-	TRBJ2-7	CASSLAGTGYNEQYF	TGTGCCAGCAGCCTCGCCGGGACAGGGTATAACGAGCAGTACTTC
TRBV6-5	-	-	TRBJ2-7	CASNEGQSPTYEQYF	TGTGCCAGCAACGAAGGACAGAGCCCGACCTACGAGCAGTACTTC